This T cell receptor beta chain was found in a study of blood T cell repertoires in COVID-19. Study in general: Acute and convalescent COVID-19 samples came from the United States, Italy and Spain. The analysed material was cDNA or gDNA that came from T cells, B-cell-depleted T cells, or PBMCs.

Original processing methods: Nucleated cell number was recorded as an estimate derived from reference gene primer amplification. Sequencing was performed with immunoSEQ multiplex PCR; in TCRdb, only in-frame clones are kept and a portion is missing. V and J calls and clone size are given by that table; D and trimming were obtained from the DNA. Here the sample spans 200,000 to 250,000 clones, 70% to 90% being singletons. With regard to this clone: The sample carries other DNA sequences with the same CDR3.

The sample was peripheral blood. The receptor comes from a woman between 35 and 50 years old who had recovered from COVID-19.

This chain's CDR3 is CASSLGGTSGRYNEQFF. In DNA, the CDR3 is TGTGCCAGCAGCTTAGGGGGGACTAGCGGAAGGTACAATGAGCAGTTCTTC. This chain links TRBV7-2 with TRBJ2-1; 11 nucleotides align to TRBD2. The CDR3 runs 17 residues. Germline loops: CDR1 SGHTA, CDR2 FQGNSA. V was clipped by 1 base and J by 4 bases; unmatched bases: 6.